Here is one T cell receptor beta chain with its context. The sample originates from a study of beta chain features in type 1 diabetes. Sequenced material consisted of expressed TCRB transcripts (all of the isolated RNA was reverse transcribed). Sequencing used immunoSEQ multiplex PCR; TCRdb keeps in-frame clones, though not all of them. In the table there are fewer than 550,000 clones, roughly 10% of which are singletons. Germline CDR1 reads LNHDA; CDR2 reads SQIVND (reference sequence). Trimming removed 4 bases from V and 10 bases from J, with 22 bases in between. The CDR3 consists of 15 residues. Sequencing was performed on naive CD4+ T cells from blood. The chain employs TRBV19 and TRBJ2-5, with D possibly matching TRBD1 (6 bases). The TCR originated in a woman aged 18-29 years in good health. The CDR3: CASSSTGTSVLDQYF. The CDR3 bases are TGTGCCAGTAGTAGCACAGGGACCTCCGTTCTGGACCAGTACTTC.